This is a list of T cell receptor beta chains from one sample in a study of shared clonotypes between healthy human individuals. Produced via immunoSEQ multiplex PCR; TCRdb's table is partial and in-frame only. The table records approximately 720,000 clones, around 72% of them present only once. Sequencing input: memory CD4+ T cells sorted from blood. The receptors shown here come from a young woman in good health. Each CDR3 is given with its conserved first and last residue. D genes are given only for firm matches. Expanded clones get a size class; other rows say once, few or many, or leave the size out.

V	size	J	D	CDR3	DNA
TRBV4-2	-	TRBJ2-1	TRBD2	CASSQRDYSYNEQFF	TGTGCCAGCAGCCAGCGGGACTACTCCTACAATGAGCAGTTCTTC
TRBV6-6	once	TRBJ1-4	-	CASRSGVEKLFF	TGTGCCAGCCGTTCTGGGGTGGAAAAACTGTTTTTT
TRBV6-5	-	TRBJ2-7	-	CASVKGSGLYEQYF	TGTGCCAGCGTAAAAGGTAGCGGACTCTACGAGCAGTACTTC
TRBV19	-	TRBJ2-6	-	CASSILSSGANVLTF	TGTGCCAGTAGTATCCTGTCCTCTGGGGCCAACGTCCTGACTTTC
TRBV19	-	TRBJ1-5	-	CASSIRGGGQPQHF	TGTGCCAGTAGTATAAGGGGGGGAGGTCAGCCCCAGCATTTT
TRBV25-1	-	TRBJ2-1	TRBD2	CASSLAGGGGEQFF	TGTGCCAGCTCGCTGGCGGGAGGGGGCGGCGAGCAGTTCTTC
TRBV7-6	-	TRBJ2-1	-	CASSLEVLGNWGNEQFF	TGTGCCAGCAGCTTAGAGGTCCTGGGGAATTGGGGGAATGAGCAGTTCTTC
TRBV19	-	TRBJ2-4	TRBD1	CASSLNRGQTAKNIQYF	TGTGCCAGTAGTCTTAACAGGGGGCAAACGGCCAAAAACATTCAGTACTTC
TRBV7-2	-	TRBJ2-7	-	CASGSVHEQYF	TGTGCCAGCGGTTCGGTCCACGAGCAGTACTTC
TRBV7-9	few	TRBJ2-4	-	CASSLRGGAKNIQYF	TGTGCCAGCAGCTTGAGGGGGGGAGCCAAAAACATTCAGTACTTC
TRBV27	-	TRBJ1-4	-	CASSFGTRNEKLFF	TGTGCCAGCAGTTTCGGGACAAGGAATGAAAAACTGTTTTTT
TRBV28	-	TRBJ1-4	TRBD1	CASRRDSNEKLFF	TGTGCCAGCAGAAGGGACAGTAATGAAAAACTGTTTTTT
TRBV6-1	-	TRBJ1-2	-	CASRGDLVGYTF	TGTGCCAGCAGAGGGGATCTTGTGGGCTACACCTTC
TRBV19	-	TRBJ2-1	-	CASGRGRGDEQFF	TGTGCCAGTGGACGGGGGCGCGGGGATGAGCAGTTCTTC
TRBV14	-	TRBJ2-3	TRBD1	CASSPWTGLTSADTQYF	TGTGCCAGCAGCCCCTGGACAGGGTTGACGTCAGCAGATACGCAGTATTTT
TRBV11-2	-	TRBJ2-1	-	CASSLERYNEQFF	TGTGCCAGCAGCTTAGAACGGTACAATGAGCAGTTCTTC
TRBV10-3	-	TRBJ2-7	-	CAISGTGLEQYF	TGTGCCATCAGTGGTACCGGGCTTGAGCAGTACTTC